Listed below are T cell receptor beta chains from one sample, sequenced in a study of blood T cells in healthy people across ages. From the 5' RACE reads, TCRdb called clonotypes with MiXCR, one entry per CDR3 protein. The sample lists about 970,000 distinct CDR3 sequences, around 54% occurring once. Material: blood. These receptors were taken from a woman aged 55-69 years in good health. CDR3s include the opening cysteine and the closing phenylalanine or tryptophan. The D gene is left open where the match is weak. The listing skips clone size in some rows; elsewhere it reads once, few, many or a size class.

>-|TRBJ2-3|TRBD2|16|TRBV28
CASSLSAGGPRDTRYF
TGTGCCAGCAGTTTATCCGCGGGAGGGCCCCGGGATACGCGGTATTTT
>once|TRBJ2-3|-|13|TRBV7-2
CASILGRSDTQYF
TGTGCCAGCATCTTAGGGCGGTCAGATACGCAGTATTTT
>few|TRBJ2-7|-|15|TRBV27
CASSTHTGGSYEQYF
TGTGCCAGCAGCACCCACACCGGGGGTTCCTACGAGCAGTACTTC
>-|TRBJ2-3|-|15|TRBV15
CATSYTGRHTDTQYF
TGTGCCACCAGCTACACTGGGAGACACACAGATACGCAGTATTTT
>-|TRBJ2-3|TRBD1|15|TRBV12-3/TRBV12-4
CASRLQGMSTDAQYF
TGTGCCAGCAGATTACAGGGGATGAGCACAGATGCGCAGTATTTT
>-|TRBJ2-3|-|13|TRBV29-1
CSVETGVVDTQYF
TGCAGCGTTGAAACGGGTGTGGTAGATACGCAGTATTTT
>-|TRBJ2-7|-|15|TRBV6-2/TRBV6-3
CASTPSLTATYEQYF
TGTGCCAGCACGCCCTCTCTAACGGCCACCTACGAGCAGTACTTC
>-|TRBJ2-1|-|14|TRBV6-2/TRBV6-3
CASNKPKGGNEQFF
TGTGCCAGCAACAAACCGAAGGGAGGCAATGAGCAGTTCTTC
>-|TRBJ2-3|-|13|TRBV20-1
CSALPMGTDTQYF
TGCAGTGCCCTCCCCATGGGTACAGATACGCAGTATTTT
>few|TRBJ1-6|-|14|TRBV12-3/TRBV12-4
CASSLARGYSPLHF
TGTGCCAGCAGTTTAGCCAGGGGATATTCACCCCTCCACTTT
>few|TRBJ1-6|TRBD1|16|TRBV4-3
CASSPDRTHYNSPLHF
TGCGCCAGCAGCCCGGACAGGACTCACTATAATTCACCCCTCCACTTT
>few|TRBJ2-7|-|18|TRBV14
CASSQEGLGSLHSYEQYF
TGTGCCAGCAGCCAAGAAGGGCTAGGGAGCCTACACTCCTACGAGCAGTACTTC
>few|TRBJ2-7|TRBD1|17|TRBV18
CASSPLARDRSSYEQYF
TGTGCCAGCTCACCTCTGGCTCGGGACAGGAGCTCCTACGAGCAGTACTTC
>few|TRBJ1-1|-|14|TRBV18
CASSPIPLNTEAFF
TGTGCCAGCTCACCAATTCCCTTGAACACTGAAGCTTTCTTT
>-|TRBJ2-7|TRBD2|15|TRBV15
CATSRKGLVHNEQYF
TGTGCCACCAGCAGAAAAGGACTAGTCCACAATGAGCAGTACTTC
>-|TRBJ1-1|-|16|TRBV6-1
CASSERMGRPNTEAFF
TGTGCCAGCAGTGAAAGGATGGGACGGCCGAACACTGAAGCTTTCTTT
>once|TRBJ1-4|TRBD1|16|TRBV5-1
CASSLSGVTGEEKLFF
TGCGCCAGCAGCTTGTCGGGCGTGACAGGGGAAGAAAAACTGTTTTTT
>few|TRBJ2-7|-|14|TRBV3-1
CASSSSRGLLEQYF
TGTGCCAGCAGCTCCTCCCGGGGACTCCTGGAGCAGTACTTC
>-|TRBJ2-3|TRBD2|19|TRBV4-1
CASSQVRSGGLSSTDTQYF
TGCGCCAGCAGCCAAGTCCGTAGCGGGGGACTTTCTAGCACAGATACGCAGTATTTT
>few|TRBJ2-6|-|14|TRBV20-1
CSAPVGIGANVLTF
TGCAGTGCTCCCGTTGGTATAGGGGCCAACGTCCTGACTTTC
>-|TRBJ2-4|-|11|TRBV20-1
CSARDIREQYF
TGCAGTGCTAGAGATATCCGGGAGCAGTACTTC
>-|TRBJ2-3|TRBD2|19|TRBV27
CASSFRGLAGRSSTDTQYF
TGTGCCAGCAGTTTCCGAGGACTAGCGGGACGATCTAGCACAGATACGCAGTATTTT
>-|TRBJ2-2|TRBD1|13|TRBV30
CAWATGGTGELFF
TGTGCCTGGGCTACAGGGGGTACCGGGGAGCTGTTTTTT
>-|TRBJ2-7|TRBD2|13|TRBV28
CASSFPSGYEQYF
TGTGCCAGCAGTTTCCCTAGCGGTTACGAGCAGTACTTC
>-|TRBJ1-5|-|16|TRBV7-9
CASSPDWARGNQPQHF
TGTGCCAGCAGCCCAGATTGGGCACGGGGCAATCAGCCCCAGCATTTT
>-|TRBJ2-5|-|12|TRBV5-4
CASSWEHSEQYF
TGTGCCAGCAGCTGGGAACACAGTGAGCAGTACTTC
>-|TRBJ2-7|-|15|TRBV15
CATSRDKDRAYEQYF
TGTGCCACCAGCAGAGATAAGGATAGGGCCTACGAGCAGTACTTC
>-|TRBJ2-7|TRBD2|15|TRBV15
CATSRRLAGDREQYF
TGTGCCACCAGCAGAAGACTAGCGGGAGATCGAGAGCAGTACTTC
>few|TRBJ2-1|-|15|TRBV7-2
CASSQGGWSYNEQFF
TGTGCCAGCAGCCAGGGCGGGTGGTCCTACAATGAGCAGTTCTTC
>-|TRBJ2-3|TRBD2|17|TRBV2
CASSGTSTSGFADTQYF
TGTGCCAGCAGTGGGACTTCGACTAGCGGGTTTGCAGATACGCAGTATTTT
>-|TRBJ2-3|-|14|TRBV2
CASSENGITDTQYF
TGTGCCAGCAGTGAGAATGGAATCACAGATACGCAGTATTTT
>-|TRBJ2-5|TRBD2|13|TRBV20-1
CRPTSGSLGEQYF
TGCAGACCGACTAGCGGGAGTTTGGGAGAGCAGTACTTC
>-|TRBJ2-5|-|11|TRBV29-1
CSVDWQETQYF
TGCAGCGTTGATTGGCAAGAGACCCAGTACTTC
>-|TRBJ2-3|TRBD2|15|TRBV7-3
CASRLLAGSTDTQYF
TGTGCCAGCAGATTACTAGCGGGGAGCACAGATACGCAGTATTTT
>-|TRBJ2-3|TRBD2|19|TRBV28
CASSPHPGLTGGGTDTQYF
TGTGCCAGCAGTCCGCATCCGGGACTAACGGGAGGAGGCACAGATACGCAGTATTTT
>-|TRBJ2-7|TRBD1|12|TRBV29-1
CSGQGISYEQYF
TGCAGCGGACAGGGTATCAGCTACGAGCAGTACTTC
>few|TRBJ2-7|TRBD2|16|TRBV28
CASSATTSGMAYEQYF
TGTGCCAGCAGTGCCACCACTAGCGGGATGGCCTACGAGCAGTACTTC
>-|TRBJ2-7|TRBD2|17|TRBV20-1
CSAFRWTSGGSTYEQYF
TGCAGTGCTTTTAGGTGGACTAGCGGGGGGTCGACCTACGAGCAGTACTTC
>-|TRBJ2-1|TRBD1|14|TRBV2
CASTSGTGRNEQFF
TGTGCCAGCACCAGCGGGACAGGGCGTAATGAGCAGTTCTTC
>once|TRBJ1-2|-|13|TRBV4-2
CASSQTVPGSYTF
TGTGCCAGCAGCCAGACAGTCCCGGGAAGCTACACCTTC
>-|TRBJ1-6|TRBD1|15|TRBV7-2
CASSPNRGIESPLHF
TGTGCCAGCAGCCCTAACAGGGGGATTGAATCACCCCTCCACTTT
>few|TRBJ2-7|-|17|TRBV20-1
CSARDGASTTDSYEQYF
TGCAGTGCTAGAGACGGAGCCTCGACTACTGACTCCTACGAGCAGTACTTC
>-|TRBJ1-2|-|11|TRBV7-9
CASSSAGGYTF
TGTGCCAGCAGCTCCGCCGGCGGCTACACCTTC
>-|TRBJ2-5|TRBD2|12|TRBV7-9
CASRIYEREQYF
TGTGCCAGCAGGATCTACGAGCGGGAGCAGTACTTC
>few|TRBJ2-7|-|10|TRBV20-1
CSPRVYEQYF
TGCAGCCCCCGGGTCTACGAGCAGTACTTC
>-|TRBJ2-6|-|18|TRBV10-3
CAISERGVGGAGANVLTF
TGTGCCATCAGTGAGCGTGGGGTAGGGGGTGCTGGGGCCAACGTCCTGACTTTC